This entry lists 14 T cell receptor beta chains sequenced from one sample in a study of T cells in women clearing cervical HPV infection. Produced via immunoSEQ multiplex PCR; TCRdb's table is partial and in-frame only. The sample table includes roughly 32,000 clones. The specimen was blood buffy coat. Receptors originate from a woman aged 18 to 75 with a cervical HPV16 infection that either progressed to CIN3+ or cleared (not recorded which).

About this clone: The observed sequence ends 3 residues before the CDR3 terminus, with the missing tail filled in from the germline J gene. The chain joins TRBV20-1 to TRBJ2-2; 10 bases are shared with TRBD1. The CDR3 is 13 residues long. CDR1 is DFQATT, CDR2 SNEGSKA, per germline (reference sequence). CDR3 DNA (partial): TGCAGTGCTCAGGACAGGGGGAATGAAAAG. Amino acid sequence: CSAQDRGNEK. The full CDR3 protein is CSAQDRGNEKLFF.

The CDR3 sequence: CASLWGTGRFTSSGNTIYF. The part of the CDR3 DNA that was read is TGTGCCAGTTTGTGGGGGACAGGCAGGTTTACCTCTTCTGGAAACACC. The chain joins TRBV19 to TRBJ1-3, with 8 nucleotides matching TRBD1. The read comes to an end 3 residues before the CDR3 does, leaving the germline J gene to fill in the end. From germline, CDR1 is LNHDA and CDR2 SQIVND (reference sequence). The CDR3 has 19 residues. Trimming took 8 bases from V and 1 from J; bases not matched to a gene: 19.

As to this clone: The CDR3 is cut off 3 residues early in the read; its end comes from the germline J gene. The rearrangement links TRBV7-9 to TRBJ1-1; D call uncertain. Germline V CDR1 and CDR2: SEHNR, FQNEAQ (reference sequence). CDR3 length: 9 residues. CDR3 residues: CASSLLAFF. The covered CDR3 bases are TGTGCCAGCAGCTTACTA.

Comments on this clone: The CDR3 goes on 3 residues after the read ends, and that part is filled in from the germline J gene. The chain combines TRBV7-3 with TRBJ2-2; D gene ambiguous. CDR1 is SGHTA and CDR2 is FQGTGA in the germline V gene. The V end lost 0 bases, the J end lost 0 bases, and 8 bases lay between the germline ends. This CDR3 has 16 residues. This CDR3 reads CASSLTTVSNTGELFF. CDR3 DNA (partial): TGTGCCAGCAGCTTAACCACAGTCTCGAACACCGGGGAG.

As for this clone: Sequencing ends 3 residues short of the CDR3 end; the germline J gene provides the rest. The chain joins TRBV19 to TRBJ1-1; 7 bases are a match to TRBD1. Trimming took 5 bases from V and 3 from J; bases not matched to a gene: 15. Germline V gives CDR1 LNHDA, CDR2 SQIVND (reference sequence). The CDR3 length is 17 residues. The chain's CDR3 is CASSSTRGRGHDTEAFF. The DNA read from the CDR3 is TGTGCCAGTAGTTCTACCCGAGGAAGGGGGCACGACACTGAA.

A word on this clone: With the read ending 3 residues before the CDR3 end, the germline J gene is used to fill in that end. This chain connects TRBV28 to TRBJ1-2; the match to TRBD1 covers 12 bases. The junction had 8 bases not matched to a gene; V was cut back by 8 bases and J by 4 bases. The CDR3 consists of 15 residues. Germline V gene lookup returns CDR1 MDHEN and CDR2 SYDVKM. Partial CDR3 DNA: TGTGCCAGCGGGACAGGGGGCGTTTTGACCTATGGC. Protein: CASGTGGVLTYG. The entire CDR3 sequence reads CASGTGGVLTYGYTF.

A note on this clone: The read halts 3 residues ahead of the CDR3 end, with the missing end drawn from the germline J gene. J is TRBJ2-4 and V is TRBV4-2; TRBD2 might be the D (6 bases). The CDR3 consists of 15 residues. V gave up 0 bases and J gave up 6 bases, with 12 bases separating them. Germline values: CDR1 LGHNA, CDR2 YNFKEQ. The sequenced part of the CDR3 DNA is TGTGCCAGCAGCCAAGATCTAGCGATCCGAAACATT. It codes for CASSQDLAIRNI. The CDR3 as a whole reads CASSQDLAIRNIQYF.

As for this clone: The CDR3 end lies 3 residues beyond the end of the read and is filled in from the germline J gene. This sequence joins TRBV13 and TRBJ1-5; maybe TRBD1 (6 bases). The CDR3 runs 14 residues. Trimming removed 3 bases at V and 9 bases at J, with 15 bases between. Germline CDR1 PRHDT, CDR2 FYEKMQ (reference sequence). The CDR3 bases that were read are TGTGCCAGCAGCTTCCAGACAGGACATTTGCCC. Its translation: CASSFQTGHLP. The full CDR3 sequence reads CASSFQTGHLPQHF.

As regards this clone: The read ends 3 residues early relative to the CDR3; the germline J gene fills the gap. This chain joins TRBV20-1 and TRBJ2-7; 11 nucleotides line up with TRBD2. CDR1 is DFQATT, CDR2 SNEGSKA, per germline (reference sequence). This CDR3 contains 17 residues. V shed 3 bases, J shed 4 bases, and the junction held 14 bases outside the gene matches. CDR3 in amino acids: CSASLGSLGTSGYEQYF. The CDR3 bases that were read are TGCAGTGCTAGTCTCGGCTCTCTCGGGACTAGCGGATACGAG.

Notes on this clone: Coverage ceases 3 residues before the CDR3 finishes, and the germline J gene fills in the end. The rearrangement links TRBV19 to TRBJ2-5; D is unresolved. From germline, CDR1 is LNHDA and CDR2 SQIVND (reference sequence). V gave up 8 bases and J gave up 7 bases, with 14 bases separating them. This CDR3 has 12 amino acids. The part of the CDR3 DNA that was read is TGTGCCAGTCAAATGGCCTCGGGGACC. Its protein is CASQMASGT. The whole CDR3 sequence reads CASQMASGTQYF.

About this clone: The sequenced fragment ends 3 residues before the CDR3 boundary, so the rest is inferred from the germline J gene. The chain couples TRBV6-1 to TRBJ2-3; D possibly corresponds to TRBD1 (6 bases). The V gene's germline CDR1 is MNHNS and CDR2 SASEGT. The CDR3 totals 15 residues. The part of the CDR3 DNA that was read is TGTGCCAGCAGTGAGTTTACAGGGTACCAAGAGACG. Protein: CASSEFTGYQET. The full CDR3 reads CASSEFTGYQETQYF.

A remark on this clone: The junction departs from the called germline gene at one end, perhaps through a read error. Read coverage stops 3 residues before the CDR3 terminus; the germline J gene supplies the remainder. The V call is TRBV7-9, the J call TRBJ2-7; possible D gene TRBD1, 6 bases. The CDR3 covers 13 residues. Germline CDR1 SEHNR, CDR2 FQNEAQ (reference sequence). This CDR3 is CSSSLATGYEQYF. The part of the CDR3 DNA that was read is TGTTCCAGCAGCTTAGCGACAGGCTACGAG.

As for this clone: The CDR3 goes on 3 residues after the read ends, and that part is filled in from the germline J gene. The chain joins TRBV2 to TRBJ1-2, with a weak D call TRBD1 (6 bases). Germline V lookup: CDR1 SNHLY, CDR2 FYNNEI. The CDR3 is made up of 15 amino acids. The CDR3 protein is CASSGLNRVQYGYTF. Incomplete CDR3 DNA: TGTGCCAGCAGTGGGCTCAACAGGGTTCAATACGGC. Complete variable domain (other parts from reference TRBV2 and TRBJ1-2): EPEVTQTPSHQVTQMGQEVILRCVPISNHLYFYWYRQILGQKVEFLVSFYNNEISEKSEIFDDQFSVERPDGSNFTLKIRSTKLEDSAMYFCASSGLNRVQYGYTFGSGTRLTVV.

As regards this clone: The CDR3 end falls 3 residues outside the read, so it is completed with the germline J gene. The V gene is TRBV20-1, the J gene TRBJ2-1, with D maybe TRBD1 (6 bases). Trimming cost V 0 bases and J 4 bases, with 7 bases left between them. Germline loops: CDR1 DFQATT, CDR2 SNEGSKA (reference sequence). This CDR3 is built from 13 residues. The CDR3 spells CSAREDRYNEQFF. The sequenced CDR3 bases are TGCAGTGCTAGAGAGGACAGATACAATGAG.